The entry below describes one T cell receptor (beta chain). Original handling: Nucleated cell number was recorded as an estimate derived from reference gene primer amplification. Clones were sequenced by immunoSEQ multiplex PCR, and TCRdb holds only the in-frame ones, with some missing. For V, J and clone size, that table is used; D and trimming come from the DNA. Here the sample spans 150,000 to 200,000 clones, approximately 87% being singletons. CDR1 and CDR2 (germline): ENHRY, SYGVKD. The V gene lost 2 bases and the J gene lost 10 bases, with 6 bases spanning the gap. The length of the CDR3 is 11 residues. The data were taken from a study of blood T cell repertoires in COVID-19. Study details: Acute and convalescent COVID-19 samples came from the United States, Italy and Spain. From T cells, B-cell-depleted T cells, or PBMCs came the material, which was cDNA or gDNA.

Sequencing input: peripheral blood. The gene calls are TRBV10-3 and TRBJ2-1; D not resolved. This TCR was sampled from a young man with active or convalescent COVID-19. CDR3: CAISETVEQFF. In DNA form, the CDR3 reads TGTGCCATCAGTGAGACGGTGGAGCAGTTCTTC.